The 31 T cell receptor beta chains given below trace back to one sample, sequenced in a study of radiation and T cells in renal cell carcinoma. Clones were sequenced by immunoSEQ multiplex PCR, and TCRdb holds only the in-frame ones, with some missing. Of about 150,000 clones in the sample, roughly 90% were seen once. Time point described: blood 2 weeks post-SBRT. Regarding treatment: 15 Gy SBRT to primary tumor, nephrectomy 4 weeks later. Sequencing was performed on blood, taken from a patient whose treatment included radiotherapy and nephrectomy. The receptors shown here come from a woman between 50 and 59 years old with renal cell carcinoma.

The chain combines TRBV19 with TRBJ1-4; no reliable D call. The V end was cut by 1 base, the J end by 8 bases, with 8 bases between. Germline V lookup: CDR1 LNHDA, CDR2 SQIVND (reference sequence). This CDR3 has 13 amino acids. CDR3 coding DNA: TGTGCCAGTAGTATAGGGACGGGAGAAAAACTGTTTTTT. It yields the protein CASSIGTGEKLFF.

This clone appeared once. The CDR3 region is CASSGTGVNTGELFF. The CDR3 DNA reads TGTGCCAGCAGCGGGACAGGAGTTAACACCGGGGAGCTGTTTTTT. The gene calls are TRBV7-3 and TRBJ2-2, with 8 bases aligning to TRBD1. From germline, CDR1 is SGHTA and CDR2 FQGTGA. J was trimmed by 2 bases and V by 5 bases; bases with no gene match: 4. The CDR3 totals 15 residues.

V and J are TRBV7-8 and TRBJ1-1; 7 bases are a match to TRBD1. This CDR3 has 14 amino acids. V shed 4 bases, J shed 0 bases, and the junction held 2 bases outside the gene matches. Germline-derived CDR1 and CDR2 are SGHVS and FQNEAQ. The CDR3, as DNA: TGTGCCAGCAGCTCGACAGGGATGAACACTGAAGCTTTCTTT. Its protein is CASSSTGMNTEAFF.

The chain carries TRBV7-9 and TRBJ2-7, with D perhaps assigned TRBD1 or TRBD2 (5 bases each). Trimming stripped 5 bases from V and 3 bases from J, with 20 bases between. CDR1 and CDR2 (germline): SEHNR, FQNEAQ (reference sequence). The CDR3 covers 16 residues. CDR3 amino acids: CASSTRGVGGLYEQYF. The CDR3 nucleotides are TGTGCCAGCAGCACGAGGGGCGTTGGTGGCCTCTACGAGCAGTACTTC.

The chain recombines TRBV2 with TRBJ1-5, with D uncertain. CDR1 is SNHLY, CDR2 FYNNEI, per germline. CDR3 length: 15 residues. V was pared by 5 bases and J by 0 bases, with 11 bases between. CDR3 sequence reads: CASSMEGVSNQPQHF. In DNA form, the CDR3 reads TGTGCCAGCAGTATGGAGGGAGTTAGCAATCAGCCCCAGCATTTT. The entire variable domain, with the rest obtained from reference TRBV2 and TRBJ1-5, is as follows: EPEVTQTPSHQVTQMGQEVILRCVPISNHLYFYWYRQILGQKVEFLVSFYNNEISEKSEIFDDQFSVERPDGSNFTLKIRSTKLEDSAMYFCASSMEGVSNQPQHFGDGTRLSIL.

The V gene is TRBV6-1, the J gene TRBJ1-5; D is undetermined. The V gene lost 0 bases and the J gene lost 1 base, with 7 bases spanning the gap. Germline V lookup: CDR1 MNHNS, CDR2 SASEGT. The CDR3 is made up of 15 amino acids. The CDR3 bases are TGTGCCAGCAGTGAAGCGACACACAGCAATCAGCCCCAGCATTTT. Its translation: CASSEATHSNQPQHF.

The CDR3 sequence: CASSELFPGTEAFF. CDR3 nucleotides: TGTGCCAGCAGTGAATTGTTTCCGGGAACTGAAGCTTTCTTT. V gene TRBV2 combines with J gene TRBJ1-1; no reliable D call. V gave up 2 bases and J gave up 5 bases, with 12 bases separating them. CDR1 and CDR2 (germline): SNHLY, FYNNEI. CDR3 size: 14 residues.

This clone was seen only a few times. This chain uses TRBV5-4 with TRBJ1-1; the D is unclear. The CDR3 sequence is 13 residues long. Germline V gives CDR1 SGHNT, CDR2 YYREEE (reference sequence). Deletions cut 4 bases from V and 1 base from J, with 8 bases between. CDR3 DNA: TGTGCCAGCAGCCTAGACACGAACACTGAAGCTTTCTTT. Protein sequence: CASSLDTNTEAFF.

This clone showed up just a few times. The J gene is TRBJ1-1, the V gene TRBV10-3; 7 bases are a match to TRBD1. CDR1 is ENHRY, CDR2 SYGVKD, per germline. The J segment lost 5 bases and the V segment lost 5 bases, leaving 8 bases of the junction unmatched. CDR3 length: 14 residues. This CDR3 is CAISNTGEWTEAFF. DNA for the CDR3: TGTGCCATCAGTAACACAGGGGAATGGACTGAAGCTTTCTTT.

This chain joins TRBV5-1 and TRBJ2-7, with TRBD1 as a possible D gene (5 bases). This CDR3 comprises 15 residues. The V and J ends lost 1 base and 2 bases respectively, with 13 bases between them. Germline V gene data show CDR1 as SGHRS and CDR2 as YFSETQ. Here the CDR3 reads CASSLLYDRAYEQYF. Here the CDR3 DNA reads TGCGCCAGCAGCTTGTTATATGACAGAGCCTACGAGCAGTACTTC.

The rearrangement links TRBV4-2 to TRBJ2-2, with D perhaps TRBD2 (5 bases). Germline CDR1 is LGHNA and CDR2 is YNFKEQ. The germline V and J ends were trimmed by 5 bases and 0 bases, with 10 bases remaining between them. The CDR3 spans 15 residues. The CDR3 protein is CASSSRAANTGELFF. The CDR3 nucleotides are TGTGCCAGCAGCTCGCGGGCCGCGAACACCGGGGAGCTGTTTTTT.

The chain joins TRBV1 to TRBJ1-5; the D call TRBD1 from the table was never checked on the DNA. TRBV1 is listed as a pseudogene. This CDR3 has 14 residues. The CDR3 bases are TGCACCAGCAGCCAAGGGGCAGGGAACCAGCCCCAGCATTTT. This translates into CTSSQGAGNQPQHF.

The chain carries TRBV18 and TRBJ1-5, with D unresolved. The CDR3 contains 16 residues. V dropped 5 bases and J dropped 6 bases, with 20 bases sitting between them. CDR1 KGHSH and CDR2 LQKENI come from the germline V gene. This CDR3 reads CASSSENTPIGQPQHF. The CDR3 coding sequence is TGTGCCAGCTCATCTGAGAACACCCCGATAGGTCAGCCCCAGCATTTT.

J is TRBJ2-4 and V is TRBV7-6, with 8 bases that match TRBD1. This CDR3 is 16 amino acids long. V gave up 5 bases and J gave up 0 bases; unmatched junction bases: 6. Germline-derived CDR1 and CDR2 are SGHVS and FNYEAQ. Written as DNA, the CDR3 is TGTGCCAGCAGCGGGGACAGGTTTCTAGCCAAAAACATTCAGTACTTC. It yields the protein CASSGDRFLAKNIQYF.

This chain joins TRBV4-1 and TRBJ2-1; D remains ambiguous. V was clipped by 0 bases and J by 4 bases, with 13 bases between them. In germline, CDR1 is MGHRA, CDR2 YSYEKL. This CDR3 contains 16 residues. DNA of the CDR3: TGCGCCAGCAGCCAAGACAGGTTTGATCCTTACAATGAGCAGTTCTTC. Protein: CASSQDRFDPYNEQFF.

The rearrangement links TRBV19 to TRBJ1-5; D is unresolved. Trimming removed 3 bases at V and 5 bases at J, with 8 bases between. The CDR3 consists of 13 residues. Germline-derived CDR1 and CDR2 are LNHDA and SQIVND (reference sequence). CDR3 DNA sequence: TGTGCCAGTAGTATGGGCCGAGATCAGCCCCAGCATTTT. Its protein product is CASSMGRDQPQHF.

This sequence joins TRBV30 and TRBJ1-5; D may be TRBD1 (5 bases). Trimming removed 7 bases from V and 2 bases from J, with 12 bases in between. Germline lookup yields CDR1 GTSNPN and CDR2 SVGIG (reference sequence). CDR3 length: 13 amino acids. The CDR3 sequence is CALGLGGNQPQHF. The CDR3 coding sequence is TGTGCCTTGGGGTTGGGGGGCAATCAGCCCCAGCATTTT.

Worth noting for this clone: The limits of the CDR3 on the DNA are not certain, so only TCRdb's listed CDR3 is given. This chain uses TRBV6-6 with TRBJ1-6. In germline, CDR1 is MNHNY, CDR2 SVGAGI (reference sequence). The CDR3 numbers 15 amino acids, ends counted. CDR3 residues: CASILEGSYNSPLHF.

The chain uses TRBV9 and TRBJ1-3; D call uncertain. CDR1 and CDR2 (germline): SGDLS, YYNGEE. The CDR3 is 13 amino acids. V gave up 1 base and J gave up 4 bases, with 6 bases separating them. The DNA for the CDR3 is TGTGCCAGCAGCGTAACCGTAGGAAACACCATATATTTT. Amino acid sequence: CASSVTVGNTIYF.

The rearrangement links TRBV29-1 to TRBJ2-5; 13 bases line up with TRBD2. The CDR3 extends over 14 amino acids. Trimming cost V 7 bases and J 7 bases; bases outside gene matches: 9. Germline CDR1 reads SQVTM; CDR2 reads ANQGSEA. The CDR3 loop is CSGGRTSGGSTQYF. CDR3 nucleotide sequence: TGCAGCGGGGGACGGACTAGCGGGGGTTCGACCCAGTACTTC.

The chain is built from TRBV6-6 and TRBJ1-1; unclear D gene. Germline-derived CDR1 and CDR2 are MNHNY and SVGAGI (reference sequence). Deletions cut 1 base from V and 1 base from J, with 7 bases between. This CDR3 spans 14 amino acids. CDR3 in amino acids: CASSYLGQNTEAFF. The CDR3 DNA reads TGTGCCAGCAGTTACTTGGGTCAGAACACTGAAGCTTTCTTT.

V gene TRBV30 combines with J gene TRBJ1-5, with D tentatively TRBD1 (6 bases). Looked up from germline, CDR1 is GTSNPN and CDR2 is SVGIG (reference sequence). The CDR3 is 14 amino acids. Trimming shortened V by 0 bases and J by 6 bases, and 12 bases separated the two germline ends. CDR3 protein: CAWSVLGGGQPQHF. As DNA, the CDR3 is TGTGCCTGGAGTGTACTCGGGGGCGGTCAGCCCCAGCATTTT.

This clone occurred once. The chain links TRBV4-1 to TRBJ2-7; 9 bases are a match to TRBD1. From germline, CDR1 is MGHRA and CDR2 YSYEKL. CDR3 length: 17 amino acids. The trim removed 3 bases at V and 5 bases at J, leaving 14 bases unmatched. CDR3 sequence reads: CASSHQLAKTGGNEQYF. CDR3 DNA sequence: TGCGCCAGCAGCCACCAACTCGCTAAGACAGGGGGTAACGAGCAGTACTTC.

V gene TRBV7-9 combines with J gene TRBJ1-5; D is perhaps TRBD1 (6 bases). This CDR3 has 15 amino acids. CDR1 SEHNR and CDR2 FQNEAQ come from the germline V gene (reference sequence). V was pared by 2 bases and J by 1 base, with 9 bases between. The CDR3 region is CASSLHGQSNQPQHF. The CDR3 DNA reads TGTGCCAGCAGCTTACATGGACAGAGCAATCAGCCCCAGCATTTT.

This sequence joins TRBV18 and TRBJ2-5, with no clear D. The CDR3 length is 13 residues. Looked up from germline, CDR1 is KGHSH and CDR2 is LQKENI. Trimming took off 2 bases at V and 4 bases at J, with 8 bases between the two ends. The chain's CDR3 is CASSPGLGETQYF. The CDR3 DNA reads TGTGCCAGCTCACCAGGGCTGGGAGAGACCCAGTACTTC.

The CDR3 DNA is TGTGCCAGCAGCCGAGCCTCCTATAATTCACCCCTCCACTTT. Translating gives CASSRASYNSPLHF. The chain joins TRBV7-9 to TRBJ1-6; no reliable D call. Germline-derived CDR1 and CDR2 are SEHNR and FQNEAQ (reference sequence). V was pared by 5 bases and J by 0 bases, with 5 bases between. This CDR3 has 14 residues. The variable domain in full, with the rest retrieved from reference TRBV7-9 and TRBJ1-6, is DTGVSQNPRHKITKRGQNVTFRCDPISEHNRLYWYRQTLGQGPEFLTYFQNEAQLEKSRLLSDRFSAERPKGSFSTLEIQRTEQGDSAMYLCASSRASYNSPLHFGNGTRLTVT.

The chain couples TRBV6-1 to TRBJ2-1; 9 bases fit TRBD2. Germline V gene sequence: CDR1 MNHNS, CDR2 SASEGT. The CDR3 is 14 residues long. V shed 8 bases and J 4 bases; nucleotides not matched to a gene: 6. The CDR3: CASFLAGSYNEQFF. The CDR3 bases are TGTGCCAGCTTCCTAGCGGGGTCTTACAATGAGCAGTTCTTC.

The chain employs TRBV19 and TRBJ1-2; the D gene is possibly TRBD1 (6 bases). The CDR3 contains 15 residues. V dropped 4 bases and J dropped 4 bases, with 16 bases sitting between them. CDR1 is LNHDA and CDR2 is SQIVND in the germline V gene (reference sequence). This CDR3 is CASSTNREEGYGYTF. The CDR3 coding sequence is TGTGCCAGTAGTACGAACAGGGAAGAGGGCTATGGCTACACCTTC.

In this sample, this clone turned up a few times. V gene TRBV14 combines with J gene TRBJ2-4; D not certain. The CDR3 has 13 amino acids. The germline V and J ends were trimmed by 1 base and 7 bases, with 8 bases remaining between them. CDR1 is SGHDN, CDR2 FVKESK, per germline. The CDR3 DNA sequence: TGTGCCAGCAGCCAAGCCTTAGGGAACATTCAGTACTTC. Residues: CASSQALGNIQYF.

This clone was detected once. This chain links TRBV19 with TRBJ2-4, with D hard to call. Germline lookup yields CDR1 LNHDA and CDR2 SQIVND (reference sequence). The CDR3 is 15 residues long. Trimming stripped 7 bases from V and 0 bases from J, with 13 bases between. Here the CDR3 reads CASMPRRTAKNIQYF. Written as DNA, the CDR3 is TGTGCCAGTATGCCCCGACGGACAGCCAAAAACATTCAGTACTTC.

V is TRBV5-5 and J is TRBJ2-3, with TRBD2 matching over 7 bases. V trimming: 0 bases; J trimming: 2 bases; junction bases outside the gene matches: 6. The V gene's germline CDR1 is SGHKS and CDR2 YYEKEE (reference sequence). CDR3 size: 16 residues. DNA for the CDR3: TGTGCCAGCAGCTTGGGGACTAGTCCTCCCACAGATACGCAGTATTTT. Translated: CASSLGTSPPTDTQYF.